This is a list of T cell receptor beta chains from one sample in a study of molecular identifiers for immune sequencing clone quantification. MiXCR, applied by TCRdb to the PCR reads, yields one record per CDR3 protein. The sample yields over 70,000 distinct CDR3 sequences, nearly 25% seen once. The specimen sequenced was naive CD8+ T cells from blood, with Jurkat cell RNA spiked in. The source is a human donor in good health. Some libraries in this study had Jurkat cell RNA spiked in. Each CDR3 is given with its conserved first and last residue. A D gene is named only where the DNA matches it firmly. Only part of the rows carry a size: once, few, many, or a class if the clone is expanded.

>NA|TRBV14|NA|TRBJ2-7
TGTGCCAGCAGCCACCCGGGACAGCGGGTCTACGAGCAGTACTTC
CASSHPGQRVYEQYF
>TRBD1|TRBV27|few|TRBJ1-2
TGTGCCAGCAGTTTAGACGCAGGGGGAGCTAACTATGGCTACACCTTC
CASSLDAGGANYGYTF
>NA|TRBV5-1|many|TRBJ1-1
TGCGCCAGCAGCTTGGATTACCTCAGGGGAAGGACTGAAGCTTTCTTT
CASSLDYLRGRTEAFF
>TRBD1|TRBV27|NA|TRBJ1-5
TGTGCCAGCAGCTGGGGGACAGGGGTCAATCAGCCCCAGCATTTT
CASSWGTGVNQPQHF
>NA|TRBV20-1|many|TRBJ2-3
TGCAGTGCTAGAGATCGTTCCGGGGGCCCTAGCACAGATACGCAGTATTTT
CSARDRSGGPSTDTQYF
>TRBD1|TRBV9|few|TRBJ2-2
TGTGCCAGCGGACAGGAAGCGCTTTACACCGGGGAGCAGTTTTTT
CASGQEALYTGEQFF
>NA|TRBV27|many|TRBJ2-7
TGTGCCAGCAGTTTATTATTTTCGGGAGTTGGGGAGCAGTACTTC
CASSLLFSGVGEQYF
>TRBD2|TRBV3-1|many|TRBJ2-2
TGTGCCAGCTTGACTAGCGGGGCCACCGGGGAGCTGTTTTTT
CASLTSGATGELFF
>NA|TRBV7-8|few|TRBJ2-5
TGTGCCAGCAGCGGTTTTGGCGGGGGCTTACAAGAGACCCAGTACTTC
CASSGFGGGLQETQYF
>NA|TRBV30|many|TRBJ1-1
TGTGCCTGGAGTGTATCGTACGGCACTGAAGCTTTCTTT
CAWSVSYGTEAFF
>NA|TRBV6-1|once|TRBJ1-6
TGTGCCAGCAGTGAACGGATCGTTTCGAGCTCCTATAATTCACCCCTCCACTTT
CASSERIVSSSYNSPLHF
>NA|TRBV27|few|TRBJ2-7
TGTGCCAGCAGTTTTGGAGGGGGGGGCTACGAGCAGTACTTC
CASSFGGGGYEQYF
>NA|TRBV19|NA|TRBJ1-5
TGTGCCGGTAGTATAGGTGGGAGCCGACAGCCCCAGCATTTT
CAGSIGGSRQPQHF
>NA|TRBV4-3|few|TRBJ2-7
TGCGCCAGCAGCCAAGGGGTGATCGGGTCTAGCTCCTACGAGCAGTACTTC
CASSQGVIGSSSYEQYF
>NA|TRBV7-6|NA|TRBJ1-5
TGTGCCCGCAGCTTGGGGCCGGGGGCACCGCCCCAGCATTTT
CARSLGPGAPPQHF
>TRBD1|TRBV7-9|NA|TRBJ2-5
TGTGCCGGCAGCCACAGGGGGCCAGACGATCAGACCCAGTACTTC
CAGSHRGPDDQTQYF
>TRBD1|TRBV5-4|many|TRBJ2-1
TGTGCCAGCAGCTTGTCAGGGGGCGAGCAGTTCTTC
CASSLSGGEQFF
>TRBD2|TRBV7-2|many|TRBJ2-5
TGTGCCAGCAGCTTAGTGGCGGGGGTCGCGGAGACCCAGTACTTC
CASSLVAGVAETQYF
>TRBD2|TRBV28|few|TRBJ2-7
TGTGCCAGCGGACTAGTTTATTCCGAGCAGTACTTC
CASGLVYSEQYF
>TRBD2|TRBV28|few|TRBJ2-7
TGTGCCAGCAACGAAGACGCTACTAGCGGGGGTAGGCCCTACGAGCAGTACTTC
CASNEDATSGGRPYEQYF
>NA|TRBV5-1|NA|TRBJ2-1
TGCGCCAGCAGACCGACAAAAAGCTCCTACAATGAGCAGTTCTTC
CASRPTKSSYNEQFF
>TRBD1|TRBV28|many|TRBJ2-5
TGTGCCAGCAGTTCCGGGACAGGGGGCCTAGAGACCCAGTACTTC
CASSSGTGGLETQYF
>NA|TRBV4-1|few|TRBJ1-6
TGCGCCAGCAGCCAGCATCCGACAGGTGAGACTTCACCCCTCCACTTT
CASSQHPTGETSPLHF
>NA|TRBV2|NA|TRBJ2-7
TGTGCCAGCAGTGAAGCGCTTCTAACTAACCTCTACGAGCAGTACTTC
CASSEALLTNLYEQYF